This passage covers 13 T cell receptor beta chains from one sample sequenced in a study of blood T cell repertoires in COVID-19. Using immunoSEQ multiplex PCR, the repertoire was profiled, and TCRdb retains in-frame clones only, with some absent. The profile shows about 130,000 clones, approximately 86% of them singletons. Material: peripheral blood. The receptors here all came from a woman aged 45-59 years who had recovered from COVID-19.

The J gene is TRBJ2-2, the V gene TRBV19, with 8 nucleotides matching TRBD1. The CDR3 totals 15 residues. Per germline, CDR1 LNHDA and CDR2 SQIVND (reference sequence). Trimming at V came to 6 bases and at J to 3 bases, leaving 6 bases not matched to a gene. The CDR3 sequence: CASSRTGLDTGELFF. DNA of the CDR3: TGTGCCAGTAGCCGGACAGGGTTGGACACCGGGGAGCTGTTTTTT.

The chain combines TRBV19 with TRBJ2-5; TRBD2 aligns across 7 bases. V shed 3 bases and J 9 bases; nucleotides not matched to a gene: 13. The V gene's germline CDR1 is LNHDA and CDR2 SQIVND (reference sequence). The CDR3 loop spans 15 amino acids. The CDR3 spells CASSMLGGSAGAQYF. The CDR3 DNA reads as TGTGCCAGTAGTATGCTTGGCGGGAGCGCTGGGGCCCAGTACTTC.

The chain couples TRBV29-1 to TRBJ2-5; D unclear. This CDR3 has 12 residues. Per germline, CDR1 SQVTM and CDR2 ANQGSEA. V shed 3 bases and J shed 2 bases, with 7 bases lying between them. The CDR3 reads CSVDLAQETQYF. The CDR3 bases are TGCAGCGTTGATTTAGCTCAAGAGACCCAGTACTTC. The full variable domain, its missing parts supplied by reference TRBV29-1 and TRBJ2-5, is SAVISQKPSRDICQRGTSLTIQCQVDSQVTMMFWYRQQPGQSLTLIATANQGSEATYESGFVIDKFPISRPNLTFSTLTVSNMSPEDSSIYLCSVDLAQETQYFGPGTRLLVL.

CDR3 bases: TGTGCCAGCAGCCCAAAAGCGGGGGGCTCGAACACCGGGGAGCTGTTTTTT. This codes for CASSPKAGGSNTGELFF. The genes are TRBV5-4 and TRBJ2-2, with TRBD2 matching 9 bases. Germline CDR1 SGHNT, CDR2 YYREEE (reference sequence). There are 17 residues in the CDR3. V was clipped by 4 bases and J by 0 bases; unmatched bases: 7.

The table lists this clone with a few counts. This sequence joins TRBV7-2 and TRBJ2-1, with 13 bases that match TRBD2. The CDR3 is 16 amino acids. Germline CDR1 and CDR2: SGHTA and FQGNSA. V was pared by 5 bases and J by 3 bases, with 4 bases of the junction left unmatched. The CDR3 reads CASSPGTSGNYNEQFF. CDR3 nucleotides: TGTGCCAGCAGCCCCGGGACTAGCGGGAACTACAATGAGCAGTTCTTC. Full variable domain (outside the CDR3, taken from reference TRBV7-2 and TRBJ2-1): GAGVSQSPSNKVTEKGKDVELRCDPISGHTALYWYRQSLGQGLEFLIYFQGNSAPDKSGLPSDRFSAERTGGSVSTLTIQRTQQEDSAVYLCASSPGTSGNYNEQFFGPGTRLTVL.

V is TRBV3-1 (or the pseudogene TRBV3-2) and J is TRBJ1-1; 7 bases match TRBD1. V lost 3 bases to trimming and J lost 8 bases; unmatched junction nucleotides: 9. The germline V gene has CDR1 LGHDT and CDR2 YNNKEL (reference sequence). There are 14 residues in the CDR3. The CDR3 loop reads CASSQAGTASEAFF. DNA of the CDR3: TGTGCCAGCAGCCAGGCCGGGACAGCCTCCGAAGCTTTCTTT.

The chain couples TRBV27 to TRBJ2-2, with D perhaps matching TRBD1 (5 bases). The V gene lost 8 bases and the J gene lost 7 bases, with 23 bases spanning the gap. This CDR3 is built from 16 residues. Germline CDR1 is MNHEY and CDR2 is SMNVEV (reference sequence). The CDR3 loop is CASGPSGLRNSGELFF. The CDR3 DNA sequence: TGTGCCAGCGGACCTTCAGGGTTGAGGAATAGCGGGGAGCTGTTTTTT.

This chain connects TRBV9 to TRBJ2-2, with 7 positions matching TRBD1. Trimming at V came to 6 bases and at J to 1 base, leaving 21 bases not matched to a gene. Germline CDR1 SGDLS, CDR2 YYNGEE. The CDR3 sequence is 20 residues long. CDR3 region: CASTRRETGYISRNTGELFF. The CDR3 DNA reads as TGTGCCAGCACCCGACGAGAGACAGGGTACATATCTCGGAACACCGGGGAGCTGTTTTTT.

V usage is TRBV19 and J usage is TRBJ1-3; 10 bases align to TRBD1. The CDR3 runs 14 residues. Unmatched junction bases numbered 4, after V lost 7 bases and J lost 4 bases. CDR1 and CDR2 from the germline V gene are LNHDA and SQIVND (reference sequence). The CDR3 spells CASMDRGFGNTIYF. CDR3 DNA: TGTGCCAGTATGGACAGGGGGTTCGGAAACACCATATATTTT.

The chain uses TRBV20-1 and TRBJ2-7; TRBD2 might be the D (5 bases). The germline V gene has CDR1 DFQATT and CDR2 SNEGSKA (reference sequence). Trimming pared 5 bases from V and 2 bases from J, leaving 22 bases between. CDR3 length: 16 residues. The CDR3 DNA follows: TGCAGTGCTGGTGTCGCGGCGGGTCAGAGGCCCTACGAGCAGTACTTC. This codes for CSAGVAAGQRPYEQYF.

The rearrangement joins TRBV3-1 (or the pseudogene TRBV3-2) to TRBJ2-2; no definite D call. The CDR3 contains 13 residues. The V and J ends lost 2 bases and 7 bases respectively, with 8 bases between them. Germline CDR1 is LGHDT and CDR2 is YNNKEL (reference sequence). CDR3 loop: CASSQHSNGELFF. The CDR3 DNA follows: TGTGCCAGCAGCCAACATAGCAACGGGGAGCTGTTTTTT.

V usage is TRBV7-9 and J usage is TRBJ2-1; 14 nucleotides agree with TRBD2. Trimming at V came to 1 base and at J to 7 bases, leaving 9 bases not matched to a gene. This CDR3 contains 18 residues. Germline loops: CDR1 SEHNR, CDR2 FQNEAQ (reference sequence). The CDR3 DNA reads TGTGCCAGCAGCTTAGTTGCAGGACTAGCGGGAGGAGGAAATGAGCAGTTCTTC. Its protein is CASSLVAGLAGGGNEQFF.

This rearrangement joins TRBV18 to TRBJ1-5; D is perhaps TRBD1 (6 bases). Germline-derived CDR1 and CDR2 are KGHSH and LQKENI. This CDR3 region has 13 residues. Trimming took 8 bases from V and 3 from J, leaving 11 bases between them. CDR3: CASRGGANQPQHF. The CDR3 nucleotides are TGTGCCAGCCGGGGGGGGGCCAATCAGCCCCAGCATTTT. Based on the CDR3 plus reference TRBV18 and TRBJ1-5, the full variable domain is NAGVMQNPRHLVRRRGQEARLRCSPMKGHSHVYWYRQLPEEGLKFMVYLQKENIIDESGMPKERFSAEFPKEGPSILRIQQVVRGDSAAYFCASRGGANQPQHFGDGTRLSIL.